This T cell receptor beta chain came from a study of blood T cell repertoires in COVID-19 (dated by TCRdb to the early 2020s). Concerning the study at large: The collaborator samples originated in the United States, Italy and Spain and spanned the acute and convalescent phases of COVID-19. The prospective study material was composed of cDNA or gDNA derived from T cells, B-cell-depleted T cells, or PBMCs. The dataset comprised deeply sampled blood TCRbeta repertoires from subjects exposed to, actively infected with, or recovered from COVID-19. The repertoires were released in a freely available public database intended as a resource for research on the immune response to SARS-CoV-2. Samples were obtained from the ongoing ImmuneRACE study (first 160 participants) and from 1,254 subjects provided by 6 global collaborators. Sample metadata almost always included a de-identified subject ID, COVID-19 status, age in years and sex. HLA class I and class II types, where available, came from metadata supplied by the sample provider rather than from assay-based typing.

The CDR3 covers 16 residues, taking in both the cysteine and the phenylalanine. The retained sequence is limited to the CDR3, 48 bases, with the frame set at the first base. For CDR1 and CDR2, the germline V gene lists KGHSH and LQKENI. At the junction V is shortened by 6 bases and J by 4 bases, with 18 bases in between. TCRbeta CDR3 regions were amplified from genomic DNA using the immunoSEQ Assay, a bias-controlled multiplex PCR. The authors' pipeline ran thus. The number of nucleated cells in each sample was estimated by amplification of reference gene primers within the assay. To quantify the absolute abundance of each unique TCRbeta CDR3 rearrangement, sequence reads were collapsed and filtered. For each sample, productive Simpson clonality was calculated as the square root of Simpson's diversity index across productive rearrangements. This immuneACCESS table, as held by TCRdb, lists in-frame sequences with V and J called but not all clones. Of the missing ones, under half trace to an unresolved V gene in checked studies; the others have no known cause. V and J calls and clone size are those listed in that table; D and trimming were worked out from the DNA. Within this sample are 240,000 or so clones, with about 80% of them counted one time only. Jointly, the top ten make up 2.5% to 4% of the sample.

Whole blood was collected in K2EDTA tubes by collaborating institutions according to the institutions' own protocols. For TCRbeta analysis, collaborator samples were shipped as frozen whole blood, as isolated PBMCs, or as DNA extracted from either sample type. As for this clone: The clone's antigen remains unknown. The record has no base qualities; no much larger clone is one base away.

The research as a whole found: The quantity of clinical and demographic metadata differed by source and by participant and was supplied without curation.

The chain is encoded by TRBV18 joined to TRBJ2-2; the D gene is perhaps TRBD1, on 5 matching bases. Material: peripheral blood. This clonotype originated in a woman of 80 years or more with acute or convalescent COVID-19. CDR3 loop: CASSTSPQGITGELFF. The DNA reads TGTGCCAGCTCTACCTCTCCGCAGGGCATCACCGGGGAGCTGTTTTTT.